This T cell receptor beta chain was recovered during a study of cytomegalovirus exposure and HLA in healthy donors. Concerning this clone itself: Its antigen is still unknown.

Primers included in the PCR were 60 Vbeta and 13 Jbeta primers. Sequencing used immunoSEQ multiplex PCR; TCRdb keeps in-frame clones, though not all of them. This sample has 100,000 to 140,000 clones, with under 80% found just once. Germline CDR1 LNHDA, CDR2 SQIVND (reference sequence). Trimming stripped 3 bases from V and 0 bases from J, with 21 bases between. This CDR3 is built from 19 residues. Study-level points and caveats: Earlier analysis found most TCR beta V segments productive about 90% or about 30% of the time.

The chain has TRBV19 and TRBJ1-5; perhaps TRBD1 as D (6 bases). The sequence derives from a woman in her 40s in good health and CMV-seropositive. The sample consisted of PBMCs. The CDR3: CASSMTAGTFFPSNQPQHF. In nucleotides, the CDR3 is TGTGCCAGTAGTATGACGGCAGGGACATTTTTCCCTAGCAATCAGCCCCAGCATTTT. Full variable domain (missing parts from reference TRBV19 and TRBJ1-5): DGGITQSPKYLFRKEGQNVTLSCEQNLNHDAMYWYRQDPGQGLRLIYYSQIVNDFQKGDIAEGYSVSREKKESFPLTVTSAQKNPTAFYLCASSMTAGTFFPSNQPQHFGDGTRLSIL.